These 8 T cell receptor beta chains came from one sample sequenced in a study of quantifying T cell responses using KT2 cells. Study at large: RNA was reverse transcribed with TCR alpha and beta constant-region primers.

An oligo carrying a UMI was ligated to the cDNA 3' end. The first PCR ran approximately 4 cycles with an equimolar RC1.1 and RC1.2 beta primer mix. TCRdb passed the UMI-ligation and nested PCR reads through MiXCR, listing each CDR3 protein once. Of tens of thousands of distinct CDR3 sequences listed, over 9% are singletons. Sequenced input: PBMCs spiked with cells of the T cell clone KT2. These receptors were obtained from a human donor.

This clonotype was seen more than once but under ten times. The V call is TRBV2, the J call TRBJ2-1, with D perhaps matching TRBD2 (6 bases). This CDR3 has 17 amino acids. The V and J ends lost 6 bases and 0 bases respectively, with 18 bases between them. Germline assignment: CDR1 SNHLY and CDR2 FYNNEI. CDR3 protein: CASSDVSGIGSYNEQFF. Here the CDR3 DNA reads TGTGCCAGCAGCGACGTTAGCGGTATAGGCTCCTACAATGAGCAGTTCTTC.

Note on this clonotype: One end of the junction varies from germline; a read error may be responsible. The chain joins TRBV7-8 to TRBJ2-3, with D possibly called TRBD1 or TRBD2 (5 bases each). Germline values: CDR1 SGHVS, CDR2 FQNEAQ. The CDR3 is 15 residues long. CDR3 amino acids: CTSNFGGDPTDTQYF. The CDR3 nucleotides read TGTACCAGCAATTTCGGTGGGGACCCCACAGATACGCAGTATTTT.

This clonotype was observed a few times. V gene TRBV29-1 combines with J gene TRBJ2-3; the D is unclear. There are 13 residues in the CDR3. CDR1 is SQVTM, CDR2 ANQGSEA, per germline. V lost 6 bases and J 2 bases, leaving 12 bases between the germline ends. DNA of the CDR3: TGCAGCGTCGCCCTACGCCTCACAGATACGCAGTATTTT. Amino acid sequence: CSVALRLTDTQYF.

This clonotype has a handful of counts. The J gene is TRBJ1-6, the V gene TRBV12-3 or TRBV12-4; D gene uncertain. This CDR3 is 15 amino acids long. Between the trimmed V and J ends, which lost 4 bases and 12 bases, there was a span of 19 bases. DNA for the CDR3: TGTGCCAGCAGTTGGGCCCCCGGCGAGGGATTACCCCTCCACTTT. It yields the protein CASSWAPGEGLPLHF.

This clonotype showed up just a few times. The chain carries TRBV6-5 and TRBJ1-3, with D perhaps TRBD1 (6 bases). Trimming stripped 0 bases from V and 0 bases from J, with 9 bases between. Germline values: CDR1 MNHEY, CDR2 SVGAGI. The CDR3 totals 16 residues. The CDR3 is CASSYSVGGSGNTIYF. CDR3 nucleotides: TGTGCCAGCAGTTACTCGGTAGGGGGCTCTGGAAACACCATATATTTT.

This chain links TRBV18 with TRBJ1-2, with TRBD1 matching over 9 bases. With V trimmed by 3 bases and J by 8 bases, 7 bases remained unmatched. Per germline, CDR1 KGHSH and CDR2 LQKENI. The CDR3 covers 14 residues. This CDR3 reads CASSPGQGSWGYTF. Written as DNA, the CDR3 is TGTGCCAGCTCACCCGGACAGGGGAGCTGGGGCTACACCTTC.

The genes are TRBV4-1 and TRBJ2-5; 11 bases are a match to TRBD2. Germline CDR1 is MGHRA and CDR2 is YSYEKL. The J segment lost 4 bases and the V segment lost 3 bases, leaving 7 bases of the junction unmatched. The CDR3 length is 16 residues. CDR3 sequence (DNA): TGCGCCAGCAGCCAGGAGACTAGCGGGAATAGAGAGACCCAGTACTTC. Its translation is CASSQETSGNRETQYF.

This chain links TRBV5-4 with TRBJ1-6; 8 nucleotides match TRBD1. This CDR3 comprises 16 residues. J was trimmed by 6 bases and V by 3 bases; bases with no gene match: 8. In germline, CDR1 is SGHNT, CDR2 YYREEE (reference sequence). Written as DNA, the CDR3 is TGTGCCAGCAGCTGGCTGGCAGGGGGCAGTAATTCACCCCTCCACTTT. Encoded protein: CASSWLAGGSNSPLHF.